Below are 23 T cell receptor beta chains sequenced from a single sample in a study of CD8 T cells in ankylosing spondylitis. Each CDR3 protein is one row after TCRdb ran MiXCR on the 5' RACE reads. The repertoire holds some 39,000 distinct CDR3 sequences, with around an eighth as singletons. Sequenced sample: synovial fluid, either unsorted or a sorted T cell fraction (not recorded which). All receptors derive from a male donor with ankylosing spondylitis.

The chain recombines TRBV7-9 with TRBJ2-3; possibly TRBD1 for D (6 bases). This CDR3 has 15 residues. The V gene lost 4 bases and the J gene lost 6 bases, with 17 bases spanning the gap. Germline CDR1 reads SEHNR; CDR2 reads FQNEAQ (reference sequence). In DNA, the CDR3 is TGTGCCAGCAGCTCGCCGACACAGGGATCCGATACGCAGTATTTT. Translation gives CASSSPTQGSDTQYF.

Concerning this clonotype: The conserved phenylalanine or tryptophan normally closing the CDR3 is absent here, so this likely arose from a read error. The V gene is TRBV6-2 or TRBV6-3, the J gene TRBJ1-1; D is unresolved. Germline-derived CDR1 and CDR2 are MNHEY and SVGEGT. V was shortened by 0 bases and J by 5 bases, with 10 bases between the two germline ends. The CDR3 contains 14 residues. CDR3 region: CASSYSTEGTEAFI. The CDR3 bases are TGTGCCAGCAGTTACTCGACGGAGGGAACTGAAGCTTTCATT.

The chain combines TRBV7-9 with TRBJ1-2; perhaps TRBD1 as D (6 bases). Deletions cut 7 bases from V and 3 bases from J, with 9 bases between. CDR1 SEHNR and CDR2 FQNEAQ come from the germline V gene (reference sequence). The CDR3 is made up of 12 amino acids. The CDR3 nucleotides are TGTGCCAGCACCTCAGGGGACTATGGCTACACCTTC. It encodes CASTSGDYGYTF.

This clonotype was seen ten or more times. The chain is built from TRBV12-3 or TRBV12-4 and TRBJ1-2; 9 nucleotides line up with TRBD1. The ends lost 3 bases at V and 4 bases at J; junction bases unmatched: 3. The CDR3 has 14 amino acids. The CDR3 is CASSLGQGIYGYTF. CDR3 sequence (DNA): TGTGCCAGCAGTTTGGGACAGGGAATCTATGGCTACACCTTC.

This clonotype was counted a few times. The chain joins TRBV7-9 to TRBJ1-1; 11 nucleotides align to TRBD1. CDR3 size: 13 residues. Germline-derived CDR1 and CDR2 are SEHNR and FQNEAQ (reference sequence). The junction had 4 bases not matched to a gene; V was cut back by 7 bases and J by 6 bases. Written as DNA, the CDR3 is TGTGCCAGCACCCCGGGACAGGGGGCTGAAGCTTTCTTT. Its translation: CASTPGQGAEAFF.

This clonotype was counted many times. The chain has TRBV5-6 and TRBJ2-1; D unclear. Trimming cost V 3 bases and J 7 bases, with 5 bases left between them. CDR3 length: 11 residues. Germline V gene sequence: CDR1 SGHDT, CDR2 YYEEEE. The chain's CDR3 is CASSWRNEQFF. The CDR3 nucleotides read TGTGCCAGCAGCTGGCGGAATGAGCAGTTCTTC.

V gene TRBV5-6 combines with J gene TRBJ2-3; 8 bases are shared with TRBD2. Germline CDR1 SGHDT, CDR2 YYEEEE. V lost 0 bases to trimming and J lost 0 bases; unmatched junction nucleotides: 3. The CDR3 loop spans 16 amino acids. CDR3 in amino acids: CASSLGLAKSTDTQYF. CDR3 in DNA: TGTGCCAGCAGCTTGGGACTAGCGAAAAGCACAGATACGCAGTATTTT.

In this sample, this clonotype turned up a few times. The J gene is TRBJ1-4, the V gene TRBV4-1, with no clear D. The V gene lost 1 base and the J gene lost 3 bases, with 15 bases spanning the gap. This CDR3 is built from 17 residues. CDR1 MGHRA and CDR2 YSYEKL come from the germline V gene. CDR3 sequence: CASSQVFAPAANEKLFF. CDR3 coding DNA: TGCGCCAGCAGCCAAGTTTTCGCACCCGCGGCTAATGAAAAACTGTTTTTT.

This clonotype was seen only a few times. The chain employs TRBV7-9 and TRBJ2-5; possible D gene TRBD2, 5 bases. Trimming removed 7 bases from V and 0 bases from J, with 12 bases in between. This CDR3 has 14 residues. Germline CDR1 SEHNR, CDR2 FQNEAQ (reference sequence). This chain's CDR3 is CASTWRSDQETQYF. In DNA form, the CDR3 reads TGTGCCAGCACCTGGAGGTCAGACCAAGAGACCCAGTACTTC.

This clonotype was counted only a few times. V is TRBV5-1 and J is TRBJ1-2; 10 nucleotides agree with TRBD1. V was pared by 3 bases and J by 5 bases, with 13 bases of the junction left unmatched. CDR3 length: 17 amino acids. Germline CDR1 SGHRS, CDR2 YFSETQ. This CDR3 reads CASSYSPRQGAWYGYTF. CDR3 coding DNA: TGCGCCAGCAGCTATTCCCCTCGACAGGGGGCTTGGTATGGCTACACCTTC. Full variable domain (outside the CDR3, taken from reference TRBV5-1 and TRBJ1-2): KAGVTQTPRYLIKTRGQQVTLSCSPISGHRSVSWYQQTPGQGLQFLFEYFSETQRNKGNFPGRFSGRQFSNSRSEMNVSTLELGDSALYLCASSYSPRQGAWYGYTFGSGTRLTVV.

There are a few counts of this clonotype. The chain recombines TRBV15 with TRBJ2-3; maybe TRBD2 (6 bases). The V gene's germline CDR1 is LNHNV and CDR2 YYDKDF (reference sequence). The V and J ends lost 1 base and 0 bases respectively, with 11 bases between them. The CDR3 extends over 16 amino acids. CDR3 region: CATSRVLRGSTDTQYF. The CDR3 coding sequence is TGTGCCACCAGCAGAGTGCTGCGGGGAAGCACAGATACGCAGTATTTT. The variable domain in full, completed from reference TRBV15 and TRBJ2-3, reads DAMVIQNPRYQVTQFGKPVTLSCSQTLNHNVMYWYQQKSSQAPKLLFHYYDKDFNNEADTPDNFQSRRPNTSFCFLDIRSPGLGDTAMYLCATSRVLRGSTDTQYFGPGTRLTVL.

This clonotype was detected ten times or more. The chain recombines TRBV20-1 with TRBJ2-5, with D maybe TRBD2 (6 bases). Trimming left V 0 bases short and J 9 bases short, with 20 bases between. From germline, CDR1 is DFQATT and CDR2 SNEGSKA (reference sequence). The CDR3 runs 15 residues. The CDR3 here is CSARDGAAGGAAQYF. The CDR3 DNA follows: TGCAGTGCTAGAGATGGGGCGGCCGGGGGAGCGGCCCAGTACTTC.

This clonotype was detected many times. The chain has TRBV6-2 or TRBV6-3 and TRBJ1-2; no reliable D call. CDR1 and CDR2 (germline): MNHEY, SVGEGT. This CDR3 contains 13 residues. The V gene lost 5 bases and the J gene lost 6 bases, with 13 bases spanning the gap. The CDR3 loop reads CASSQTWLDGYTF. In nucleotides, the CDR3 is TGTGCCAGCAGTCAGACATGGTTGGATGGCTACACCTTC.

Only a few counts were recorded for this clonotype. The chain has TRBV27 and TRBJ2-7; 11 nucleotides line up with TRBD2. CDR3 length equals 14 residues. CDR1 and CDR2 from the germline V gene are MNHEY and SMNVEV (reference sequence). V lost 5 bases and J lost 6; bases outside the gene matches: 6. The CDR3 sequence: CASSLSGGALEQYF. CDR3 in DNA: TGTGCCAGCAGTCTTAGCGGGGGGGCCCTCGAGCAGTACTTC.

This clonotype was counted between two and nine times. This chain connects TRBV4-1 to TRBJ2-2; 9 bases fit TRBD2. Trimming took 3 bases from V and 1 from J; bases not matched to a gene: 3. This CDR3 contains 16 residues. Germline V lookup: CDR1 MGHRA, CDR2 YSYEKL. The CDR3: CASSQTTSGNTGELFF. The CDR3 region has the DNA TGCGCCAGCAGCCAGACGACTAGCGGGAACACCGGGGAGCTGTTTTTT.

This clonotype was recorded many times. The chain is built from TRBV9 and TRBJ2-7; D remains unclear. Trimming left V 4 bases short and J 3 bases short, with 8 bases between. The CDR3 is 12 amino acids. Germline V CDR1 and CDR2: SGDLS, YYNGEE. The CDR3 DNA reads as TGTGCCAGCAGCCCCAATGGCTACGAGCAGTACTTC. This sequence encodes CASSPNGYEQYF.

This CDR3 is CASRGLAGVFAYNEQFF. The CDR3 region has the DNA TGTGCCAGCAGGGGACTAGCGGGAGTATTTGCCTACAATGAGCAGTTCTTC. This chain connects TRBV6-2 or TRBV6-3 to TRBJ2-1; TRBD2 aligns across 14 bases. The CDR3 length is 17 residues. V shed 6 bases and J 2 bases; nucleotides not matched to a gene: 6. Germline-derived CDR1 and CDR2 are MNHEY and SVGEGT.

J is TRBJ2-7 and V is TRBV2, with 10 bases aligning to TRBD1. CDR1 SNHLY and CDR2 FYNNEI come from the germline V gene. The CDR3 consists of 14 residues. The V segment lost 2 bases and the J segment 6 bases; nucleotides outside the gene matches: 4. CDR3 amino acids: CASSEPGTGAEQYF. The CDR3 DNA reads as TGTGCCAGCAGTGAACCCGGGACAGGGGCCGAGCAGTACTTC.

By sample share, this clonotype is large. This rearrangement joins TRBV2 to TRBJ2-3; TRBD1 agrees at 9 bases. The V gene end was trimmed by 11 bases and the J gene end by 4 bases; junction bases not matched to a gene: 10. The CDR3 runs to 14 residues. Germline V lookup: CDR1 SNHLY, CDR2 FYNNEI. The CDR3 loop is CAGAGQGMADTQYF. CDR3 nucleotide sequence: TGTGCCGGCGCGGGACAGGGTATGGCAGATACGCAGTATTTT.

CDR3 sequence reads: CAINGRANYGYTF. The DNA for the CDR3 is TGTGCCATAAACGGACGGGCTAACTATGGCTACACCTTC. J is TRBJ1-2 and V is TRBV28; D is ambiguous. The CDR3 sequence is 13 residues long. Between the trimmed V and J ends, which lost 10 bases and 0 bases, there was a span of 12 bases. CDR1 and CDR2 from the germline V gene are MDHEN and SYDVKM.

The table lists this clonotype with a few counts. The rearrangement uses TRBV18 and TRBJ1-1; no definite D call. The germline CDR1 and CDR2 sequences are KGHSH and LQKENI. V lost 6 bases, J lost 1 base, and 12 bases lay in between. CDR3 length equals 14 residues. The CDR3 bases are TGTGCCAGCTCCCCCATCGAGAGGAACACTGAAGCTTTCTTT. It translates to CASSPIERNTEAFF.

This clonotype was counted at least ten times. The chain employs TRBV6-2 or TRBV6-3 and TRBJ2-1, with 11 bases identical to TRBD2. This CDR3 has 17 amino acids. V shed 5 bases and J 7 bases; nucleotides not matched to a gene: 13. The germline CDR1 and CDR2 sequences are MNHEY and SVGEGT. The CDR3 DNA follows: TGTGCCAGCAGTCCGGACTCGCTAGCGGGGGGAGGTAATGAGCAGTTCTTC. Protein: CASSPDSLAGGGNEQFF.

The V gene is TRBV7-9, the J gene TRBJ2-1; the D is unclear. V was pared by 5 bases and J by 2 bases, with 13 bases between. Germline V gene sequence: CDR1 SEHNR, CDR2 FQNEAQ (reference sequence). The CDR3 consists of 15 residues. The CDR3 region is CASSPLIRPYNEQFF. CDR3 in DNA: TGTGCCAGCAGCCCACTTATCCGCCCCTACAATGAGCAGTTCTTC.